The present entry profiles one T cell receptor beta chain with its context. Its target antigen remains unknown. Base qualities were left out, and no much larger clone turns up one base away. Trimming takes 5 bases off V and 7 bases off J; junction bases not matched to a gene: 9. Taken from cysteine to phenylalanine, the CDR3 has 14 residues. Here the CDR3 DNA is all that survives: 42 bases in frame from base 1. Taken from the germline V gene, the CDR1 and CDR2 loops are MDHEN and SYDVKM. This sample stems from a study of regulatory T cells in long-lasting Graves disease (dated by TCRdb to about 2021). Regarding the study in general: Patients with newly diagnosed Graves' disease had been on antithyroid drugs for under 3 months. This study used TCR sequencing and RNA sequencing of peripheral blood to compare persistent Graves' disease patients against newly diagnosed Graves' disease patients. The study took place in China and was registered as a clinical trial. A total of around 35 samples underwent TCR sequencing: some 13 from persistent and around 20 from newly diagnosed Graves' disease patients.

The library was generated by multiplex PCR. Sequencing used an Illumina HiSeq 4000. iRepertoire HTBI primers and Arm-PCR amplification of CDR3 regions were used to construct TCR beta libraries. PCR products were gel purified before sequencing. Per the authors' processing: Gene usage analysis of CDR3 amino acid clonotypes relied on the 55 to 80 TRBV and 13 to 15 TRBJ segments identified across samples. COPE and FqMerger were used to merge filtered high-quality paired reads into contigs. BLAST was used to align contigs to IMGT TRBV, TRBD and TRBJ reference genes, with CDR3 defined following IMGT. Clonotypes above 0.1% frequency were classified as highly expanded clones. Shannon entropy was used to measure repertoire diversity, and the Gini coefficient was used to measure V-J evenness. Clonotypes shared by more than one individual were considered public. TCRdb cleaned the public reads at Q25 with fastp, built clones with MiXCR and kept in-frame beta chains. Every CDR3 protein is listed once, alongside the most common genes and DNA of its rows. The V and J calls shown here were made by TCRdb, not taken from the authors' results. The sample table contains roughly 500,000 distinct CDR3 sequences; only one count was recorded for approximately 12% of them. Roughly 8.9% of the sample lies in the top ten.

Sample time point, as interpreted from the label and publication: newly diagnosed GD, antithyroid drugs for less than 3 months. RNA was extracted from PBMCs in TRIzol for both TCR sequencing and RNA sequencing. The diagnosis of Graves' disease was made according to American Thyroid Association guidelines. The patients came from an endocrinology department in Xi'an, China. From each patient, around 9 milliliters of peripheral blood was collected into an EDTA anticoagulant tube. Ficoll Paque Plus density gradient separation was used to isolate PBMCs, and no additional T cell sorting was done. RNA quality was checked with an Agilent 2100 Bioanalyzer and agarose gel, and concentration with a NanoDrop 2000. Paper-wide results and their limitations: Peripheral blood alone was examined, since thyroid tissue, which constituted the primary lesion, could not be accessed. As a limitation, the authors acknowledged that the small sample size may reduce accuracy. Preferential use of TRBV28, TRBJ1-2 and TRBJ2-5 was observed in persistent disease, whereas TRBV20-1 and TRBJ2-1 were favored in newly diagnosed disease. Sequencing and analysis were limited to the TCR beta chain. Compared with newly diagnosed patients, patients with persistent Graves' disease had lower TCR Shannon entropy and fewer highly expanded clones, which suggests clonal expansion. Persistent patients shared more public clonotypes among themselves (around 2,500) than newly diagnosed patients did (roughly 910).

The same sample was also used in a study of T cells in Graves' hyperthyroidism and ophthalmopathy. As the second paper documents: Graves' hyperthyroidism was defined as stable when no progression to ophthalmopathy occurred over 18 months of follow-up. The hyperthyroidism patients were between 18 and 65 years old and newly diagnosed, with a disease duration of less than 2 months. Exclusion was applied to patients with uncontrolled infections, other autoimmune diseases, pregnancy or lactation. Clinical symptoms, serum thyroxine and TRAb, thyroid ultrasound, and orbital computed tomography formed the basis for the diagnoses. For the first round of RT-PCR on the TCR CDR3, the HTBI primer set was used together with the Qiagen OneStep RT-PCR kit. Most expanded thyroid clonotypes (frequency above 0.001) were also found in blood, which suggests that blood repertoires may mirror thyroid immune responses. Ophthalmopathy was separated from stable hyperthyroidism by a 13 V-J signature model, with around 90% sensitivity and about 81% specificity obtained in cross-validation and 80%/75% obtained in testing. In validation, progression to ophthalmopathy was predicted by the model with approximately 67% sensitivity and 72.22% specificity, a median of about 6.8 months before onset. TCR V-J signatures able to tell the groups apart were searched for in a discovery cohort of 90 to 100 patients, of whom 43 had Graves' ophthalmopathy and about 60 had stable Graves' hyperthyroidism. Whether ophthalmopathy could be predicted prospectively was tested in an independent validation cohort made up of approximately 19 hyperthyroidism patients plus 17 patients who later progressed to ophthalmopathy. The approximately 90 discovery patients were randomly split 7:3 into training and test sets. In more than 5 Graves' hyperthyroidism patients, the study also compared T-cell repertoires from thyroid tissue with T-cell repertoires from blood. Following sampling, methimazole starting at 30 mg daily was given to hyperthyroidism patients, and high-dose intravenous methylprednisolone was given to ophthalmopathy patients. Libraries were constructed in a second round of multiplex PCR, after which size selection and purification were carried out. Paired-end sequencing of the libraries was performed with 100 bp reads on an Illumina HiSeq2000. SOAPnuke was used to process the raw data, removing reads that contained adapters or uncalled bases, had a mean Phred below 15, or lacked an exact match to the constant primer or identifier. High-quality paired reads were merged with COPE v1.2.5, and unique nucleotide sequences were defined as clonotypes. MiTCR v1.1 was used to align clonotypes to the IMGT TRBV, TRBD and TRBJ reference segments. The analysis was restricted to V-J combinations with a frequency above 0.0001, which together covered roughly 99% of the repertoires. A TCS score was defined as the ratio between F50 (clonal expansion) and ExV (chaos), using BLOSUM62-based TCRdist between CDR3 peptides within each V-J. Welch's t-statistics and random forest reduced fewer than 600 V-J features to roughly 13, which were used in a naive Bayes classifier (R e1071). Sample size was not statistically predetermined, and blinding of investigators to group allocation was not performed. TCR Vbeta CDR3 sequencing of roughly 140 peripheral blood samples (about 45 ophthalmopathy, 75 hyperthyroidism and roughly 17 progressor patients) is reported in the paper.

The receptor chain draws on TRBV28 and TRBJ1-2; 8 of the junction bases match TRBD1. This TCR was sampled from a woman in her 30s with Graves disease. Donor details come from another sample of the same person, matched by shared clones. Specimen: peripheral blood mononuclear cells (PBMCs), collected at new diagnosis, from a patient treated with antithyroid drugs. Read as DNA, the sequence is TGTGCCAGCAGTCCAGGGGGCGCAGGCTGTGGCTACACCTTC. Its protein product is CASSPGGAGCGYTF.